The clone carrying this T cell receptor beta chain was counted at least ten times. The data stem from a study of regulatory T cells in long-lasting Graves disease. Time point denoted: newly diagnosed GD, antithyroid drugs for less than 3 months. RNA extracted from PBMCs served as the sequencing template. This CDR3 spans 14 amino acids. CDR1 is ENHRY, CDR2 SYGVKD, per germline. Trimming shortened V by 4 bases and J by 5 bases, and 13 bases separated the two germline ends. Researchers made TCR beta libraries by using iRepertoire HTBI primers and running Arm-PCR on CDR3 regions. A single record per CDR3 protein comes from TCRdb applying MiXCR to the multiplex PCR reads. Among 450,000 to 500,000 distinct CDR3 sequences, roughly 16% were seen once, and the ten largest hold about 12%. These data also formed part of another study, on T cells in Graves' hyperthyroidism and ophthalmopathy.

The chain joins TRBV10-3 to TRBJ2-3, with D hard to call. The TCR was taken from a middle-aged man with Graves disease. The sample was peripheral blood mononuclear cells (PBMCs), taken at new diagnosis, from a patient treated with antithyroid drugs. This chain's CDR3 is CAISVGSSGDTQYF. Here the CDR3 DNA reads TGTGCCATCAGTGTCGGCTCTTCTGGAGATACGCAGTATTTT.